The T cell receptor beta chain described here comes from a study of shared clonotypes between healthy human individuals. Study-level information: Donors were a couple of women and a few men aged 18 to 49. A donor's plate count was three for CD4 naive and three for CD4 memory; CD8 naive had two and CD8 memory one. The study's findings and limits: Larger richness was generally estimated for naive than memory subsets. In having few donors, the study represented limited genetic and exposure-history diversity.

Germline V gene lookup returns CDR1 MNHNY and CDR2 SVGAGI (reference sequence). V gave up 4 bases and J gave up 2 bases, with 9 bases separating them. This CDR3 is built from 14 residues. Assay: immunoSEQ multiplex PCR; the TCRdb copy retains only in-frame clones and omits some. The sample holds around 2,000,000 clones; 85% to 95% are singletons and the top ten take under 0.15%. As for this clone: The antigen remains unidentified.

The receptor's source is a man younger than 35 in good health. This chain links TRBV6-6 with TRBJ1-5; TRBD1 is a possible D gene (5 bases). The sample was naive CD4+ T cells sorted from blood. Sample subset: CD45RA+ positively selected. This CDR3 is CASSSTGRNQPQHF. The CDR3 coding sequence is TGTGCCAGCAGTTCTACAGGCCGCAATCAGCCCCAGCATTTT.